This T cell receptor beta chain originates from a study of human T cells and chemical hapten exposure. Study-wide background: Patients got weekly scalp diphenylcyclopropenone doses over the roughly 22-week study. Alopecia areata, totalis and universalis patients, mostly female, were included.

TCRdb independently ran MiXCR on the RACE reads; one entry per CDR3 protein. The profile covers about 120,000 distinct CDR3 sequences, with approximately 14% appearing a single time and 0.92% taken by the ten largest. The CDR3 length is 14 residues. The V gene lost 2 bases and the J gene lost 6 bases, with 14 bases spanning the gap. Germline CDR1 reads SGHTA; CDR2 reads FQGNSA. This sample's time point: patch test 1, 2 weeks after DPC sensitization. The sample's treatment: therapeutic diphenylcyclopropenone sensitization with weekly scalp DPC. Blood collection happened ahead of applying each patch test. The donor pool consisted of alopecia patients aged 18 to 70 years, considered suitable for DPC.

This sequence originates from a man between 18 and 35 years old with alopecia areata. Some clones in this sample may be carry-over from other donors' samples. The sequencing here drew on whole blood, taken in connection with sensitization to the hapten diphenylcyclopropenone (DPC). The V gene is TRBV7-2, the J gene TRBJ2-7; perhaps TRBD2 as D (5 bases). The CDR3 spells CASSLSRAEGEQYV. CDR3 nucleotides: TGTGCCAGCAGCTTATCGCGGGCCGAGGGCGAGCAGTACGTC.